Shown below are 32 T cell receptor beta chains from a single sample sequenced in a study of low-dose radiotherapy and immunotherapy resistance in tumors (dated by TCRdb to the early 2020s). First-strand cDNA was synthesized with Superscript III and a set of TRAV- and TRBV-specific primers, covering both TCRalpha and TCRbeta chains. A roughly 19-cycle PCR with Phusion amplified the TCRs, pairing a constant-region primer with the adapter that was attached to the V primers. The raw public data were reprocessed by TCRdb itself: fastp quality trimming at Q25, MiXCR clonotype calling, in-frame beta chains only. A single entry per CDR3 protein holds the most common genes and DNA from its merged rows. The sample table holds just over 14,000 distinct CDR3 sequences, of which roughly 50% were seen once. The ten largest clonotypes hold about 3.5% of the sample. These receptors originate from a human donor with advanced metastatic prostate, ovarian, gallbladder or colorectal cancer (not recorded which). This table probably holds off-target reads from a library built for another chain.

The chain links TRBV28 to TRBJ2-1; D possibly uses TRBD1 or TRBD2 (5 bases each). CDR3 length: 16 residues. V was cut by 4 bases and J by 1 base, with 14 bases left in between. CDR1 MDHEN and CDR2 SYDVKM come from the germline V gene. The CDR3 sequence: CASSYGAGGSYNEQFF. Written as DNA, the CDR3 is TGTGCCAGCAGTTACGGGGCGGGTGGTTCCTACAATGAGCAGTTCTTC. Full variable domain (remainder filled in from reference TRBV28 and TRBJ2-1): DVKVTQSSRYLVKRTGEKVFLECVQDMDHENMFWYRQDPGLGLRLIYFSYDVKMKEKGDIPEGYSVSREKKERFSLILESASTNQTSMYLCASSYGAGGSYNEQFFGPGTRLTVL.

This clonotype was detected only a few times. The J gene is TRBJ2-1, the V gene TRBV3-1; the match to TRBD1 covers 9 bases. Germline CDR1 is LGHDT and CDR2 is YNNKEL (reference sequence). This CDR3 contains 14 residues. V dropped 7 bases and J dropped 3; count of bases not matched to a gene: 4. The CDR3 region is CASTTGGHYNEQFF. CDR3 nucleotides: TGTGCCAGCACCACAGGGGGCCACTACAATGAGCAGTTCTTC.

In regard to this clonotype: One end of the junction fails to match germline, which may point to a read error. The chain combines TRBV27 with TRBJ2-2; possibly TRBD2 for D (7 bases). CDR1 and CDR2 (germline): MNHEY, SMNVEV (reference sequence). The CDR3 extends over 17 amino acids. Here the CDR3 reads CGSNPSQGGYRTGELFF. In nucleotides, the CDR3 is TGTGGCAGCAACCCATCACAGGGAGGGTATCGCACCGGGGAGCTGTTTTTT.

This chain links TRBV14 with TRBJ2-2; D is perhaps TRBD2 (7 bases). CDR3 length equals 16 residues. The germline CDR1 and CDR2 sequences are SGHDN and FVKESK. The V end was cut by 4 bases, the J end by 6 bases, with 18 bases between. In DNA form, the CDR3 reads TGTGCCAGCAGCCCGCTCGGGGGGCAGTCCGCCGGGGAGCTGTTTTTT. Translated, it gives CASSPLGGQSAGELFF.

V gene TRBV7-9 combines with J gene TRBJ1-2, with D possibly matching TRBD1 (5 bases). The CDR3 has 15 residues. V gave up 4 bases and J gave up 4 bases, with 16 bases separating them. The germline gives CDR1 SEHNR, CDR2 FQNEAQ (reference sequence). CDR3 region: CASSSDVGQGYGYTF. The CDR3 DNA sequence: TGTGCCAGCAGCTCAGACGTCGGGCAGGGCTATGGCTACACCTTC. Looking up the rest from reference TRBV7-9 and TRBJ1-2 gives the full variable domain: DTGVSQNPRHKITKRGQNVTFRCDPISEHNRLYWYRQTLGQGPEFLTYFQNEAQLEKSRLLSDRFSAERPKGSFSTLEIQRTEQGDSAMYLCASSSDVGQGYGYTFGSGTRLTVV.

The chain uses TRBV27 and TRBJ2-3; D not certain. The ends were cut back, 8 bases at V and 5 bases at J, with 11 bases in the middle. CDR1 is MNHEY and CDR2 is SMNVEV in the germline V gene (reference sequence). The CDR3 spans 12 residues. CDR3: CASGLSGDTQYF. The CDR3 region has the DNA TGTGCCAGCGGCCTCTCCGGAGATACGCAGTATTTT.

The CDR3 sequence is CASSVATEGSPLHF. The CDR3 bases are TGTGCCAGCAGCGTAGCCACAGAAGGTTCACCCCTCCACTTT. The chain uses TRBV9 and TRBJ1-6; D is unresolved. The germline CDR1 and CDR2 sequences are SGDLS and YYNGEE. This CDR3 comprises 14 residues. The V and J ends lost 0 bases and 9 bases respectively, with 10 bases between them.

The gene calls are TRBV4-1 and TRBJ2-2; 7 nucleotides align to TRBD1. CDR1 is MGHRA, CDR2 YSYEKL, per germline. Trimming removed 2 bases from V and 4 bases from J; junction bases left unmatched: 7. This CDR3 spans 16 amino acids. The CDR3 reads CASSQSPDRATGELFF. CDR3 sequence (DNA): TGCGCCAGCAGCCAAAGTCCCGACAGGGCCACCGGGGAGCTGTTTTTT.

This clonotype was counted a few times. The gene calls are TRBV5-1 and TRBJ2-3; D might be TRBD2 (5 bases). The CDR3 length is 14 residues. V was pared by 5 bases and J by 6 bases, with 16 bases between. Germline V lookup: CDR1 SGHRS, CDR2 YFSETQ. CDR3 sequence reads: CASSRGQPVDTQYF. CDR3 coding DNA: TGCGCCAGCAGTAGAGGGCAACCGGTGGATACGCAGTATTTT. Variable domain in full (rest from reference TRBV5-1 and TRBJ2-3): KAGVTQTPRYLIKTRGQQVTLSCSPISGHRSVSWYQQTPGQGLQFLFEYFSETQRNKGNFPGRFSGRQFSNSRSEMNVSTLELGDSALYLCASSRGQPVDTQYFGPGTRLTVL.

V is TRBV11-2 and J is TRBJ1-1; perhaps TRBD1 as D (6 bases). From germline, CDR1 is SGHAT and CDR2 FQNNGV. The CDR3 has 16 residues. V lost 0 bases and J 0 bases, leaving 11 bases between the germline ends. The CDR3 nucleotides read TGTGCCAGCAGCTTAGAATTCGGACAGCTGAACACTGAAGCTTTCTTT. Protein sequence: CASSLEFGQLNTEAFF. Full variable domain (missing parts from reference TRBV11-2 and TRBJ1-1): EAGVAQSPRYKIIEKRQSVAFWCNPISGHATLYWYQQILGQGPKLLIQFQNNGVVDDSQLPKDRFSAERLKGVDSTLKIQPAKLEDSAVYLCASSLEFGQLNTEAFFGQGTRLTVV.

The chain employs TRBV28 and TRBJ2-5; 7 bases agree with TRBD1. This CDR3 has 15 residues. Germline CDR1 MDHEN, CDR2 SYDVKM. V shed 7 bases and J 1 base; nucleotides not matched to a gene: 9. The CDR3 is CASNRNRGFQETQYF. DNA of the CDR3: TGTGCCAGCAACCGAAACAGGGGATTCCAAGAGACCCAGTACTTC.

This clonotype appeared a few times. The chain recombines TRBV20-1 with TRBJ2-4; D possibly corresponds to TRBD1 (5 bases). The CDR3 loop spans 12 amino acids. Germline CDR1 DFQATT, CDR2 SNEGSKA (reference sequence). V lost 5 bases to trimming and J lost 5 bases, with 10 bases between them. Written as DNA, the CDR3 is TGCAGTGCTGAAGCAGGGCAAAACATTCAGTACTTC. As protein: CSAEAGQNIQYF.

J is TRBJ2-1 and V is TRBV5-4; D not resolved. With 0 bases removed from V and 10 bases from J, the gap between germline ends came to 8 bases. CDR3 size: 12 residues. Per germline, CDR1 SGHNT and CDR2 YYREEE (reference sequence). DNA of the CDR3: TGTGCCAGCAGCTTGGGAGGTTGGGAGCAGTTCTTC. This gives the protein CASSLGGWEQFF.

DNA for the CDR3: TGTGCCAGCAGCCAAGGGGTGACGCAGTACTTC. This codes for CASSQGVTQYF. The chain combines TRBV4-2 with TRBJ2-7; D unresolved. Trimming pared 1 base from V and 9 bases from J, leaving 7 bases between. Per the germline V gene, CDR1 is LGHNA and CDR2 is YNFKEQ. The CDR3 runs 11 residues.

A few counts support this clonotype. CDR3 sequence (DNA): TGTGCCAGTAGTATAGCGTTTGGGCGGGGAGTACGGGATGAGCAGTTCTTC. Residues: CASSIAFGRGVRDEQFF. This sequence joins TRBV19 and TRBJ2-1; the D gene is possibly TRBD2 (6 bases). Per germline, CDR1 LNHDA and CDR2 SQIVND (reference sequence). CDR3 length equals 17 residues. V lost 1 base and J lost 8, with 21 bases in between.

V usage is TRBV12-3 or TRBV12-4 and J usage is TRBJ1-5, with a weak D call TRBD1 (5 bases). V dropped 3 bases and J dropped 3 bases, with 12 bases sitting between them. The CDR3 has 15 residues. The CDR3 DNA reads TGTGCCAGCAGTTTTCATGGAGGGACCAATCAGCCCCAGCATTTT. The encoded protein is CASSFHGGTNQPQHF.

This sequence joins TRBV28 and TRBJ2-5; D not certain. Germline V gene data show CDR1 as MDHEN and CDR2 as SYDVKM. The CDR3 length is 15 residues. V lost 8 bases and J 1 base, leaving 17 bases between the germline ends. The CDR3 here is CASCRPTDRQETQYF. DNA for the CDR3: TGTGCCAGCTGTCGACCTACAGATCGCCAAGAGACCCAGTACTTC.

This clonotype showed up just once. The chain carries TRBV29-1 and TRBJ1-1; 10 bases match TRBD1. CDR1 and CDR2 (germline): SQVTM, ANQGSEA. V dropped 7 bases and J dropped 1; count of bases not matched to a gene: 6. CDR3 length: 14 amino acids. The CDR3 sequence: CSARDRGGNTEAFF. As DNA, the CDR3 is TGCAGCGCTAGGGACAGGGGTGGGAACACTGAAGCTTTCTTT.

The chain is built from TRBV6-5 and TRBJ2-5; 7 bases are a match to TRBD1. V gave up 10 bases and J gave up 9 bases; unmatched junction bases: 11. Germline lookup yields CDR1 MNHEY and CDR2 SVGAGI. CDR3 length equals 12 residues. In DNA, the CDR3 is TGTGCCATTGGGGACAGCGGACAAGCCCAGTACTTC. Amino acid sequence: CAIGDSGQAQYF.

This clonotype showed up just a few times. The V gene is TRBV12-3 or TRBV12-4, the J gene TRBJ1-5; possibly TRBD1 for D (5 bases). This CDR3 has 14 amino acids. The germline V and J ends were trimmed by 3 bases and 3 bases, with 9 bases remaining between them. The CDR3 coding sequence is TGTGCCAGCAGTTTCAGGGTTGACAATCAGCCCCAGCATTTT. Translating it yields CASSFRVDNQPQHF.

This chain connects TRBV3-1 to TRBJ2-2, with D perhaps matching TRBD2 (6 bases). The germline V and J ends were trimmed by 0 bases and 0 bases, with 11 bases remaining between them. CDR3 size: 17 residues. Looked up from germline, CDR1 is LGHDT and CDR2 is YNNKEL (reference sequence). The CDR3 DNA reads as TGTGCCAGCAGCCAAGACGGCGGAGGGCCGAACACCGGGGAGCTGTTTTTT. This translates into CASSQDGGGPNTGELFF.

Here the CDR3 DNA reads TGTGCCAGCAGCCAGGACAGGGTCGGTCCCTACGAGCAGTACTTC. It specifies CASSQDRVGPYEQYF. The gene calls are TRBV3-1 and TRBJ2-7, with TRBD1 identical over 8 bases. This CDR3 has 15 residues. Trimming took 3 bases from V and 2 from J; bases not matched to a gene: 6. Germline CDR1 LGHDT, CDR2 YNNKEL (reference sequence).

The table lists this clonotype with a few counts. V usage is TRBV5-1 and J usage is TRBJ2-2; D is unresolved. The V and J ends lost 3 bases and 2 bases respectively, with 8 bases between them. From germline, CDR1 is SGHRS and CDR2 YFSETQ. The CDR3 runs to 14 residues. The chain's CDR3 is CASSWSLNTGELFF. In DNA form, the CDR3 reads TGCGCCAGCAGCTGGTCCCTCAACACCGGGGAGCTGTTTTTT.

In this sample, this clonotype turned up a few times. The chain is built from TRBV29-1 and TRBJ2-5; the D gene is possibly TRBD2 (7 bases). Germline V CDR1 and CDR2: SQVTM, ANQGSEA. The CDR3 has 13 amino acids. V lost 6 bases, J lost 4 bases, and 15 bases lay in between. CDR3 residues: CSVPRGGLETQYF. The CDR3 DNA reads TGCAGCGTGCCTAGGGGGGGGTTAGAGACCCAGTACTTC.

Only a few counts were recorded for this clonotype. This chain connects TRBV10-3 to TRBJ1-5; TRBD1 is a possible D gene (6 bases). This CDR3 contains 13 residues. Trimming took off 2 bases at V and 4 bases at J, with 6 bases between the two ends. Germline V CDR1 and CDR2: ENHRY, SYGVKD. CDR3 protein: CAISEGQNQPQHF. The DNA of the CDR3 is TGTGCCATCAGTGAGGGACAGAATCAGCCCCAGCATTTT.

This clonotype showed up just once. The chain recombines TRBV29-1 with TRBJ1-2, with D perhaps TRBD1 (5 bases). V lost 8 bases, J lost 4 bases, and 17 bases lay in between. This CDR3 is 13 amino acids long. Germline V gene sequence: CDR1 SQVTM, CDR2 ANQGSEA. CDR3 bases: TGCAGCTATGGGGGGGGTGAGGGCTATGGCTACACCTTC. Amino acids: CSYGGGEGYGYTF.

This chain connects TRBV5-1 to TRBJ2-4; D uncertain. V lost 4 bases and J lost 3, with 8 bases in between. This CDR3 has 13 residues. The germline V gene encodes CDR1 SGHRS and CDR2 YFSETQ. CDR3 region: CASSPPIKNIQYF. The CDR3 DNA sequence: TGCGCCAGCAGCCCACCGATCAAAAACATTCAGTACTTC. Looking up the rest from reference TRBV5-1 and TRBJ2-4 gives the full variable domain: KAGVTQTPRYLIKTRGQQVTLSCSPISGHRSVSWYQQTPGQGLQFLFEYFSETQRNKGNFPGRFSGRQFSNSRSEMNVSTLELGDSALYLCASSPPIKNIQYFGAGTRLSVL.

The chain has TRBV5-1 and TRBJ1-2; perhaps TRBD1 as D (5 bases). CDR1 is SGHRS, CDR2 YFSETQ, per germline. This CDR3 comprises 14 residues. V was shortened by 0 bases and J by 2 bases, with 8 bases between the two germline ends. The CDR3 region has the DNA TGCGCCAGCAGCTTGGAAGGGGCGAACTATGGCTACACCTTC. Protein: CASSLEGANYGYTF.

This clonotype was counted once. V and J are TRBV30 and TRBJ2-1, with a possible D match to TRBD2 (5 bases). Trimming left V 1 base short and J 2 bases short, with 18 bases between. The CDR3 runs to 17 residues. Germline lookup yields CDR1 GTSNPN and CDR2 SVGIG (reference sequence). The CDR3 protein is CAWSGLLEVGAYNEQFF. The CDR3, as DNA: TGTGCCTGGAGTGGTCTACTAGAGGTTGGCGCCTACAATGAGCAGTTCTTC.

The rearrangement uses TRBV2 and TRBJ1-1; D is possibly TRBD1 (6 bases). The V and J ends lost 4 bases and 5 bases respectively, with 11 bases between them. CDR1 and CDR2 from the germline V gene are SNHLY and FYNNEI. The CDR3 is 13 residues long. The CDR3 is CASSGGRGTEAFF. CDR3 sequence (DNA): TGTGCCAGCAGTGGGGGGCGCGGTACTGAAGCTTTCTTT.

This chain uses TRBV6-6 with TRBJ1-3; D remains unclear. Deletions cut 4 bases from V and 0 bases from J, with 10 bases between. Germline V gene data show CDR1 as MNHNY and CDR2 as SVGAGI (reference sequence). The CDR3 length is 15 residues. The DNA for the CDR3 is TGTGCCAGCAGTTCCCGGGCCGTCTCTGGAAACACCATATATTTT. Translating gives CASSSRAVSGNTIYF.

By share of the sample, this clonotype is medium-sized. The CDR3, as DNA: TGTGCCAGCAGCGCCCAGTTAGGTGGAGAATACGAGCAGTACTTC. The encoded protein is CASSAQLGGEYEQYF. The V call is TRBV5-4, the J call TRBJ2-7; the D is unclear. Germline lookup yields CDR1 SGHNT and CDR2 YYREEE (reference sequence). This CDR3 is 15 amino acids long. The V end lost 4 bases, the J end lost 4 bases, and 18 bases lay between the germline ends.